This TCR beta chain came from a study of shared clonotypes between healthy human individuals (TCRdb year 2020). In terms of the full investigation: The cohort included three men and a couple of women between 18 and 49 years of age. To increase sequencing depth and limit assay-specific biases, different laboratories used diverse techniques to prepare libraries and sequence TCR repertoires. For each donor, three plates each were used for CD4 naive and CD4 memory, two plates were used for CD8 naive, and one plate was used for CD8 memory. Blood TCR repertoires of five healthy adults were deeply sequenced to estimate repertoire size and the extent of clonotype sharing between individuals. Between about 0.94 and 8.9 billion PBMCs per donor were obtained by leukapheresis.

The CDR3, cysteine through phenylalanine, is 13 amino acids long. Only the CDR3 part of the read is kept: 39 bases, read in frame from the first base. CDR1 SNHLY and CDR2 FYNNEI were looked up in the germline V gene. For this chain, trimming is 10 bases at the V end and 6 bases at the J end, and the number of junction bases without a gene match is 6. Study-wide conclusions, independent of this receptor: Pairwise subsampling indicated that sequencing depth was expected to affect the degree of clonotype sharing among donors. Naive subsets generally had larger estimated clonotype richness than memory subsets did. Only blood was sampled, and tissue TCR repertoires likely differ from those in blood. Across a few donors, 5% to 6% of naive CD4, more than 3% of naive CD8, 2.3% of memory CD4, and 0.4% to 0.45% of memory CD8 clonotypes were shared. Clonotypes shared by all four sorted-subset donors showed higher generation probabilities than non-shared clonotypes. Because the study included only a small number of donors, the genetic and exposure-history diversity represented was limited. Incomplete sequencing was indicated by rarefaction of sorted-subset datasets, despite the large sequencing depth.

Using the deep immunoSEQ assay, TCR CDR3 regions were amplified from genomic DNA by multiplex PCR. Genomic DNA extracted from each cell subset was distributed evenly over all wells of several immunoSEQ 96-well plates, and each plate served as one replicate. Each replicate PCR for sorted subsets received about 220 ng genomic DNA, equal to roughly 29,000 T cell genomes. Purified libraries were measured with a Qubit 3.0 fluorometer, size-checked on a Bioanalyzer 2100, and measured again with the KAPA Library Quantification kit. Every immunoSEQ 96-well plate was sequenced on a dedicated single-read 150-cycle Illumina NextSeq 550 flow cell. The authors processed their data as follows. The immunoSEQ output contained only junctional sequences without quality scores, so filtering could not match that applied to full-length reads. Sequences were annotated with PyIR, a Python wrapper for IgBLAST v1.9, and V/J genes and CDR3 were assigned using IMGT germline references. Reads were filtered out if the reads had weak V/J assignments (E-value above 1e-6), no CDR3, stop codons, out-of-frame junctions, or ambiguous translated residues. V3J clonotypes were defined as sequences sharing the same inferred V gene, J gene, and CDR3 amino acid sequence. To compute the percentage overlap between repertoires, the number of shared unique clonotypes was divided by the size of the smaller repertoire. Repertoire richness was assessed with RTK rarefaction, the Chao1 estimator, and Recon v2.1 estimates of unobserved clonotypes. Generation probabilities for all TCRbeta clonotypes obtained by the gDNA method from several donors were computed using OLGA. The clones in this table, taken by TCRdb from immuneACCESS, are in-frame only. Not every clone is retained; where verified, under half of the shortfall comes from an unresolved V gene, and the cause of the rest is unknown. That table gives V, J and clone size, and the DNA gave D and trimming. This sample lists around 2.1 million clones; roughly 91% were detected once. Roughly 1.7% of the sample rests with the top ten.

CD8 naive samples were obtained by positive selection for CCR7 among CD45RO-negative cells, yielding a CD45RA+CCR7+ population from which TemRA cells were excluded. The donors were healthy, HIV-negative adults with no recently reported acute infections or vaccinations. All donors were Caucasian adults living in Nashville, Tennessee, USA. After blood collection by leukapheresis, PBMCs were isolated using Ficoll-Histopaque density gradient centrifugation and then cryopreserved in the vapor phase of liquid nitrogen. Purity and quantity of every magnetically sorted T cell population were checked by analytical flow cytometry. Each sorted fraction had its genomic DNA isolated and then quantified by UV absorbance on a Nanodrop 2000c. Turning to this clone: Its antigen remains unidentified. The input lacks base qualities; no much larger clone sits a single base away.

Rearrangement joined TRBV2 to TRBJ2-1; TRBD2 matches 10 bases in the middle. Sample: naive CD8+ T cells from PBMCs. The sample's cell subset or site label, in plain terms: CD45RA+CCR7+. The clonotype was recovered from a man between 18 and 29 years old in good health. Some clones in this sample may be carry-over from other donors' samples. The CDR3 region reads CATVAGGRNEQFF. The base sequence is TGTGCCACCGTAGCGGGAGGTCGCAATGAGCAGTTCTTC.